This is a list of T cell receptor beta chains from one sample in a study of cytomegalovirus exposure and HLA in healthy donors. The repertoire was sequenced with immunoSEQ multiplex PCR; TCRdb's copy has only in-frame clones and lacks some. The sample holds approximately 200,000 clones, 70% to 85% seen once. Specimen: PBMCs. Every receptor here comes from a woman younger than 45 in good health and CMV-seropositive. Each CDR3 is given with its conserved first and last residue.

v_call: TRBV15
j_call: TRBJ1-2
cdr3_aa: CATSIKGDGYGYTF

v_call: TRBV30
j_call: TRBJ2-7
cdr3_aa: CAGTGVYEQYF

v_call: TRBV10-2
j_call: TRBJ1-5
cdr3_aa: CASGQENQPQHF

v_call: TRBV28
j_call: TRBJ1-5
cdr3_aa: CASGRYGLQPGQPQHF

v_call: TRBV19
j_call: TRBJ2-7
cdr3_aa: CASSNGAFFGGASSYEQYF

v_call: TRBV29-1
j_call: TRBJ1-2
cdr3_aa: CSVRDRGRLDYGYTF

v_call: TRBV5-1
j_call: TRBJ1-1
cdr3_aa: CASSQIGANTEAFF

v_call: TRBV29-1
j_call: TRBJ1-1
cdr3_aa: CSVAGQGAVTDF

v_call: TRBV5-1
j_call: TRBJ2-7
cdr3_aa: CASSLVSGGVSYEQYF

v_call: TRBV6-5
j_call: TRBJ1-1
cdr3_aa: CASSYSQGGRTEAFF

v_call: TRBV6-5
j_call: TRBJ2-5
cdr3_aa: CASSLTSGRETQYF

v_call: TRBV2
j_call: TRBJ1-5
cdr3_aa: CASRNTPGQVGQPQHF

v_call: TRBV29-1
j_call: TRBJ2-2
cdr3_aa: CSALTGGITGELFF

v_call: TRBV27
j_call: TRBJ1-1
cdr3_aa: CASSLVFGGRRGTEAFF

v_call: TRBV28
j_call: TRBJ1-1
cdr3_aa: CASSLWRDYTEAFF

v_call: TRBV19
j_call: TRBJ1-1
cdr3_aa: CASSPSFSEAFF

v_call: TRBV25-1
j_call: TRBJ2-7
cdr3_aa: CASTTHRLAGVHEQYF

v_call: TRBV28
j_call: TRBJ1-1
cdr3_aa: CASSLTTGVNTEAFF

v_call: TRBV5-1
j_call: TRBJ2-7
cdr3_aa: CASSLALSTSGRGYEQYF

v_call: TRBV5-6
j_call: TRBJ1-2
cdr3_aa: CASSEFQNRRVGYTF

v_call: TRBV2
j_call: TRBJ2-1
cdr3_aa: CATKERDREDHEQFF

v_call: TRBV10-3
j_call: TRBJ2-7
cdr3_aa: CAISVDRGSYEQYF

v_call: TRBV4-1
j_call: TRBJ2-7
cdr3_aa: CASSQHGYEQYF

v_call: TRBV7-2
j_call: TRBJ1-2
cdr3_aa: CASSLDRYGYTF

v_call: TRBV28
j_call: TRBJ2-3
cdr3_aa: CASSFVAGTDTQYF

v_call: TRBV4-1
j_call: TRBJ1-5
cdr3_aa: CASSQLTGSPQPQHF

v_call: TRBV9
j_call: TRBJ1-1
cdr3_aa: CASSVHSKGAGDTEAFF

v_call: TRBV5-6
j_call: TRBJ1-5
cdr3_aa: CASSLGGLQSNQPQHF

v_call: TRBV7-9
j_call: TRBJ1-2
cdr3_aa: CASSSGQGVDGYTF

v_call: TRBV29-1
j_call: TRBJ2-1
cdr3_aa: CSVGTSGVQQFF

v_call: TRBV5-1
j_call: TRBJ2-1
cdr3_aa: CASSPGGGSSYNEQFF

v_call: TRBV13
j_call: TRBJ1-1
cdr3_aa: CASSLAGENTEAFF

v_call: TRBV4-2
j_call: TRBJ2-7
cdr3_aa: CASSQDRPGTYEQYF

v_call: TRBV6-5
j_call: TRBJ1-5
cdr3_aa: CASSYGPQPSNQPQHF

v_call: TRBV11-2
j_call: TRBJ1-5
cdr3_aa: CASSRQGAYQPQHF

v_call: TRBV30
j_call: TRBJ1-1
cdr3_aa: CAWSVALNTEAFF

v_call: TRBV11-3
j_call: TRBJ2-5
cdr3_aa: CASSLGGTGETQYF

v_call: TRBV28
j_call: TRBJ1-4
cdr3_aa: CASSPSPGGREEKLFF

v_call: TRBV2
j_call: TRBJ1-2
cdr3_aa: CASASRTGNYGYTF

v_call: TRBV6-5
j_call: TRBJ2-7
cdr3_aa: CASSYRETYEQYF

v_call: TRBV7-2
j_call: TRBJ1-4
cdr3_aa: CASSTYRATNEKLFF

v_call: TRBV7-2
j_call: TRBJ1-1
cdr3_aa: CASSSFRQGREAFF

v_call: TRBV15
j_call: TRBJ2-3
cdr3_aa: CATSRTLAGNTDTQYF

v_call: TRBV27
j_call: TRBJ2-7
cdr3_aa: CASSYYRGQYEQYF

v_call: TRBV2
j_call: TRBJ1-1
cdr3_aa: CASMRTVNTLTEAFF

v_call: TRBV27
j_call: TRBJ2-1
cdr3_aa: CASSFSSYNEQFF

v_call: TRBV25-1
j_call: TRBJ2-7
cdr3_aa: CASSRPGTISYEQYF

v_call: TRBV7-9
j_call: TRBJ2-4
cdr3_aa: CASSLALADANIQYF

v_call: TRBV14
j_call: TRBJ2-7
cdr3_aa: CASSQVTGVTYEQYF

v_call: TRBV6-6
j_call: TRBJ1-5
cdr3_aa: CASSYEGQPNQPQHF

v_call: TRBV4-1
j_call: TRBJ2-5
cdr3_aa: CASSQLQGYQETQYF

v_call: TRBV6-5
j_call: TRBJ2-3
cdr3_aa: CASSGGALYTDTQYF